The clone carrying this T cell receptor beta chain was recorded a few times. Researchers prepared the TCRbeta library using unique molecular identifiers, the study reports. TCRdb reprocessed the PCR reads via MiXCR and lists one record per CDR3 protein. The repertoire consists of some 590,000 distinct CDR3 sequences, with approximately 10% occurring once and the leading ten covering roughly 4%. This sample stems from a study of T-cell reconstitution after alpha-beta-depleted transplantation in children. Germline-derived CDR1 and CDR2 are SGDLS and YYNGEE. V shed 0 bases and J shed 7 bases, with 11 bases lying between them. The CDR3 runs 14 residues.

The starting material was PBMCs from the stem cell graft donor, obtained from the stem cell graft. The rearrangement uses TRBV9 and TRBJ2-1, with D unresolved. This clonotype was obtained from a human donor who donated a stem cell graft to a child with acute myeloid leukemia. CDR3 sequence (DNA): TGTGCCAGCAGCGTAGCAAGGACCAGTAATGAGCAGTTCTTC. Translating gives CASSVARTSNEQFF.